This T cell receptor (beta chain) was captured by sequencing in a study of blood T cell repertoires in COVID-19. Study-level information: Some COVID-19 samples were acute and others convalescent; all came from the United States, Italy and Spain. Nucleic acid was either cDNA or gDNA, and it came from T cells, B-cell-depleted T cells, or PBMCs.

In the original processing: Estimates of nucleated cell counts were drawn from the amplification of reference gene primers. Using immunoSEQ multiplex PCR, the repertoire was profiled, and TCRdb retains in-frame clones only, with some absent. V, J and clone size reflect that table, while D and trimming were determined from the DNA. The sample lists 75,000 to 90,000 clones, under 90% occurring once. The germline CDR1 and CDR2 sequences are SGHAT and FQNNGV. The V end was cut by 1 base, the J end by 6 bases, with 13 bases between. The CDR3 is 14 residues long. What was sequenced was peripheral blood. The origin of this receptor is a woman between 35 and 50 years old with active or convalescent COVID-19. The V call is TRBV11-2, the J call TRBJ2-7; the D is unclear. CDR3 in amino acids: CASSLGPAVGEQYF. The CDR3 bases are TGTGCCAGCAGCTTAGGTCCGGCGGTCGGCGAGCAGTACTTC.